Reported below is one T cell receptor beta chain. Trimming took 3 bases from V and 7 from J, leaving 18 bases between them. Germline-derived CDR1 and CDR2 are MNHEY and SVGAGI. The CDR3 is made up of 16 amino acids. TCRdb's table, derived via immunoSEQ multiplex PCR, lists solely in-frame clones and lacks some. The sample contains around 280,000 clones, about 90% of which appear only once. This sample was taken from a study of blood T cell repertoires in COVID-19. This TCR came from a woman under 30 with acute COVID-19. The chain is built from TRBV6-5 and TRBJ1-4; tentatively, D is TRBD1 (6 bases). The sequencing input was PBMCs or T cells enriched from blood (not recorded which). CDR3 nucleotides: TGTGCCAGCAGTTATGGGGACACGGGTAGGGCTGAAAAACTGTTTTTT. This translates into CASSYGDTGRAEKLFF.